This T cell receptor (beta chain) appears in the sequencing data of a study of beta chain features in type 1 diabetes. The isolated RNA, all of it, was reverse transcribed, so expressed TCRB transcripts were what got sequenced. The table came from immunoSEQ multiplex PCR; TCRdb's copy has only in-frame clones and leaves some out. The sample lists around 100,000 clones; roughly 28% were seen once. CD4+ naive, central memory, regulatory and stem cell-like memory subsets were isolated by sorting on CD45RO/CCR7/CD25/CD127/CD95/CD27. Notes on this clone: Antigen specificity is unknown.

Points from the study as a whole: Across all four CD4+ subsets, people with type 1 diabetes showed modestly shorter TCRB CDR3s.

V gave up 5 bases and J gave up 5 bases; unmatched junction bases: 8. The germline V gene encodes CDR1 MDHEN and CDR2 SYDVKM. This CDR3 contains 15 residues. This TCR came from a woman under 30 with type 1 diabetes. Sequenced input: central memory CD4+ T cells from blood. The rearrangement joins TRBV28 to TRBJ2-7; 11 nucleotides agree with TRBD2. The CDR3 sequence is CASSTQTSGSDEQYF. The CDR3 DNA follows: TGTGCCAGCAGTACTCAAACTAGCGGGAGCGACGAGCAGTACTTC.